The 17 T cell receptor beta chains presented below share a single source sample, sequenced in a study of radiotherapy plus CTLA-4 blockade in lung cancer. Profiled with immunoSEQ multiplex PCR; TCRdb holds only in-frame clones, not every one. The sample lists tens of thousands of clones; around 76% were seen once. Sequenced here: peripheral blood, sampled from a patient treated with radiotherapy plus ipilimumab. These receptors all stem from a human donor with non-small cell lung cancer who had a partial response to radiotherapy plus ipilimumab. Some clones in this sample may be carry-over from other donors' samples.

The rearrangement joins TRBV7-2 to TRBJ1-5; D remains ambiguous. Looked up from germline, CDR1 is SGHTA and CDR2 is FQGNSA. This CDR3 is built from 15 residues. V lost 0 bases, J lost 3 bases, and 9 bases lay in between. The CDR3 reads CASSLAARNNQPQHF. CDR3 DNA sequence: TGTGCCAGCAGCTTAGCAGCCAGGAACAATCAGCCCCAGCATTTT.

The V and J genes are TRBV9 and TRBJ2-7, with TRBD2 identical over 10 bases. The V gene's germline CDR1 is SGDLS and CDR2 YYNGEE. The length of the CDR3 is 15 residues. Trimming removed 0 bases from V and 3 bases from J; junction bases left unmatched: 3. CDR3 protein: CASSVGPSGSYEQYF. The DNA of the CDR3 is TGTGCCAGCAGCGTAGGACCTAGCGGGAGCTACGAGCAGTACTTC.

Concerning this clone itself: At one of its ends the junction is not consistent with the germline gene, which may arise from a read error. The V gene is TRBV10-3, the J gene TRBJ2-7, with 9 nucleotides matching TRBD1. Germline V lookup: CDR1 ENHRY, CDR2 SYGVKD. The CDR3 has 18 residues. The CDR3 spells CASSGPGTGSSSNYEQYF. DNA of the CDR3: TGTGCCAGCAGTGGCCCCGGGACAGGGTCAAGTTCCAACTACGAGCAGTACTTC.

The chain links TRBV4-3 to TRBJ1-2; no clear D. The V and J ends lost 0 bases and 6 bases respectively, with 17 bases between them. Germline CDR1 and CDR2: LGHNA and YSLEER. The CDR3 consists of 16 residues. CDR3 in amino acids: CASSQDEGGIFDGYTF. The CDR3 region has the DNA TGCGCCAGCAGCCAAGATGAGGGAGGGATCTTTGATGGCTACACCTTC.

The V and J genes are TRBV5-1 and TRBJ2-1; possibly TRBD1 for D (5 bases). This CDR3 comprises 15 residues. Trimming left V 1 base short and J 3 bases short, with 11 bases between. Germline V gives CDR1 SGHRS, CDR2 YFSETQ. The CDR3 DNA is TGCGCCAGCAGCTTGTTTGGCCAGGGCTACAATGAGCAGTTCTTC. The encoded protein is CASSLFGQGYNEQFF.

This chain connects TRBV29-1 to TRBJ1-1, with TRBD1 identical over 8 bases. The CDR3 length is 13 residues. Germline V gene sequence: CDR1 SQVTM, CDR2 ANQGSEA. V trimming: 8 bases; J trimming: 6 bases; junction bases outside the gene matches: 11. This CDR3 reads CSSPGQGASEAFF. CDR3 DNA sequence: TGCAGCTCCCCCGGGCAGGGGGCCTCTGAAGCTTTCTTT. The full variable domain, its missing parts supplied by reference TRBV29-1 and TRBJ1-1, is SAVISQKPSRDICQRGTSLTIQCQVDSQVTMMFWYRQQPGQSLTLIATANQGSEATYESGFVIDKFPISRPNLTFSTLTVSNMSPEDSSIYLCSSPGQGASEAFFGQGTRLTVV.

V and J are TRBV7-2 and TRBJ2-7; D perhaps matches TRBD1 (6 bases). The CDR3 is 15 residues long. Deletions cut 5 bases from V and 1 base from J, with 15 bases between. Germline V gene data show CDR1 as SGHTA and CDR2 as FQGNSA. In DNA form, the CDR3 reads TGTGCCAGCAGCAGAGGGGGATCTGGGTCCTACGAGCAGTACTTC. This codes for CASSRGGSGSYEQYF.

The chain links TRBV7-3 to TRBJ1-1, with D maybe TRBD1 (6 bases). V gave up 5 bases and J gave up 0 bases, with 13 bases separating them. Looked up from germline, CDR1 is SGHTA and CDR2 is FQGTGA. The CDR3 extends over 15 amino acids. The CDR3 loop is CASSLRQAMNTEAFF. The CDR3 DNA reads TGTGCCAGCAGCCTAAGACAGGCAATGAACACTGAAGCTTTCTTT.

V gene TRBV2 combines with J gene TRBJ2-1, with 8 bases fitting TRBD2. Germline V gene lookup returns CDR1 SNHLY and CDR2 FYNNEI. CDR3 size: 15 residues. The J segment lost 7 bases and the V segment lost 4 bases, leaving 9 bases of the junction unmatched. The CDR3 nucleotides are TGTGCCAGCAGTGTACCAGCGGGGGTCGGAAATGAGCAGTTCTTC. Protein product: CASSVPAGVGNEQFF.

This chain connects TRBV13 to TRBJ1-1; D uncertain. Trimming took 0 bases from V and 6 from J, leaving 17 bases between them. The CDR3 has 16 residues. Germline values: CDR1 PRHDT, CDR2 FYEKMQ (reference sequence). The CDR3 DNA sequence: TGTGCCAGCAGCTTAGGCCTACGGCAGAAGAGCGCTGAAGCTTTCTTT. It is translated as CASSLGLRQKSAEAFF.

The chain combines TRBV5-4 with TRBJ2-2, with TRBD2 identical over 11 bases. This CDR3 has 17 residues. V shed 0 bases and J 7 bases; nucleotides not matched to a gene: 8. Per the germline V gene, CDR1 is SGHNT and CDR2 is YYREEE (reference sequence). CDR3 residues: CASSLVRLAGGFGELFF. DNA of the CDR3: TGTGCCAGCAGCTTGGTTCGCCTAGCGGGGGGTTTCGGGGAGCTGTTTTTT.

CDR3 DNA sequence: TGTGCCAGCAGCCAAGTAGGTGTGGCGGATTACAATGAGCAGTTCTTC. Its protein is CASSQVGVADYNEQFF. V usage is TRBV14 and J usage is TRBJ2-1; D call uncertain. V was shortened by 1 base and J by 4 bases, with 14 bases between the two germline ends. Per the germline V gene, CDR1 is SGHDN and CDR2 is FVKESK. The CDR3 is made up of 16 amino acids.

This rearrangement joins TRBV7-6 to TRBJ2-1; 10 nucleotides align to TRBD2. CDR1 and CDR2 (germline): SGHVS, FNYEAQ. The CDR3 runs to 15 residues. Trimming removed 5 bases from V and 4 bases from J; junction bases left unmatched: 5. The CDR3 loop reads CASSRTAGGYNEQFF. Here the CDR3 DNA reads TGTGCCAGCAGCCGAACAGCGGGGGGGTACAATGAGCAGTTCTTC. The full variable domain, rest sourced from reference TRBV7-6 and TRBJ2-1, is GAGVSQSPRYKVTKRGQDVALRCDPISGHVSLYWYRQALGQGPEFLTYFNYEAQQDKSGLPNDRFSAERPEGSISTLTIQRTEQRDSAMYRCASSRTAGGYNEQFFGPGTRLTVL.

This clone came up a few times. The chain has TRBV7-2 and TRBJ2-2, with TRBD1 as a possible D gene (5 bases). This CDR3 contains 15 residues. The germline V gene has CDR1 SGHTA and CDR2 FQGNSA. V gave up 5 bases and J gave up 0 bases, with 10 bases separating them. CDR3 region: CASSALQANTGELFF. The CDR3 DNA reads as TGTGCCAGCAGCGCACTACAGGCGAACACCGGGGAGCTGTTTTTT.

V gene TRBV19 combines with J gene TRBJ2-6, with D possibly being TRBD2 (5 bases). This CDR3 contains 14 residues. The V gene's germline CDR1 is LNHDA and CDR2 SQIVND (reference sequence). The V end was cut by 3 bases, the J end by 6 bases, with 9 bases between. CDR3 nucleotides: TGTGCCAGTAGTATTCTCCGGGAGGCCAACGTCCTGACTTTC. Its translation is CASSILREANVLTF.

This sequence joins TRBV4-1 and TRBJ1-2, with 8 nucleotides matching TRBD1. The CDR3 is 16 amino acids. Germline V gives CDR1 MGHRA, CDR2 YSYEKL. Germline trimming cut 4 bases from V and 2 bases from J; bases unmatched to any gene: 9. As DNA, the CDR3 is TGCGCCAGCAGCCCGAGGACAGGGAGGACGAACTATGGCTACACCTTC. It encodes CASSPRTGRTNYGYTF.

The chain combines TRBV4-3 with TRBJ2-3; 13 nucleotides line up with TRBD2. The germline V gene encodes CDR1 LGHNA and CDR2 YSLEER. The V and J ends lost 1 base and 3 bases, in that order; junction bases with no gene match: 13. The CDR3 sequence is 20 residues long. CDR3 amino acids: CASSQGTSGGGWGVTDTQYF. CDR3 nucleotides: TGCGCCAGCAGCCAAGGAACTAGCGGGGGGGGATGGGGGGTGACAGATACGCAGTATTTT.